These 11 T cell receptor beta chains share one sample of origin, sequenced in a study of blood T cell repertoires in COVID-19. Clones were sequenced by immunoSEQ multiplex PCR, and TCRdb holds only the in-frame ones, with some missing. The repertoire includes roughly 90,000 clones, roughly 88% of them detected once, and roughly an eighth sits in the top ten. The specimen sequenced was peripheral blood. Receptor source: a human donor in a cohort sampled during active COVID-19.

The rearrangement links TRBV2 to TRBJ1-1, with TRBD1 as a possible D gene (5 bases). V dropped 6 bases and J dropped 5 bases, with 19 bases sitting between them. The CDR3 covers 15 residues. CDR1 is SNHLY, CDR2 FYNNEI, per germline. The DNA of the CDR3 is TGTGCCAGCAGCCAAATTAGAGGGGAGGGGACTGAAGCTTTCTTT. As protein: CASSQIRGEGTEAFF.

The CDR3 coding sequence is TGTGCCAGCAGCTTAGAAGTACTAGCGGGGTACGAGCAGTACTTC. Protein product: CASSLEVLAGYEQYF. The chain carries TRBV7-2 and TRBJ2-7, with TRBD2 matching 10 bases. CDR1 is SGHTA, CDR2 FQGNSA, per germline. The V gene end was trimmed by 1 base and the J gene end by 4 bases; junction bases not matched to a gene: 4. This CDR3 spans 15 amino acids.

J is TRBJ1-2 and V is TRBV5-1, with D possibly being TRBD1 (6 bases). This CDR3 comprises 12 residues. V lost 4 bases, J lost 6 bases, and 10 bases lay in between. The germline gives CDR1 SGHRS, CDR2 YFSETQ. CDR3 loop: CASSLNRDGYTF. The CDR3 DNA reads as TGCGCCAGCAGCCTCAACAGGGATGGCTACACCTTC.

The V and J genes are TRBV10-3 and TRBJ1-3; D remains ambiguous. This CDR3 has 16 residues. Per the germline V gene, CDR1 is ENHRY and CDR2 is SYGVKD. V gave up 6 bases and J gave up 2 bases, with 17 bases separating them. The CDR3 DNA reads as TGTGCCATCAGCGATCCCTCGAGGGCCGCTGGAAACACCATATATTTT. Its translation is CAISDPSRAAGNTIYF.

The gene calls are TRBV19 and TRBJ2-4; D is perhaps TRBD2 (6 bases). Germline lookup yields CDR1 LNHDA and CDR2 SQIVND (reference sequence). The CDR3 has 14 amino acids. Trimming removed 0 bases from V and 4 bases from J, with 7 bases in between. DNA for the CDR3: TGTGCCAGTAGTATAGAGGGGACTAAAAACATTCAGTACTTC. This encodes CASSIEGTKNIQYF.

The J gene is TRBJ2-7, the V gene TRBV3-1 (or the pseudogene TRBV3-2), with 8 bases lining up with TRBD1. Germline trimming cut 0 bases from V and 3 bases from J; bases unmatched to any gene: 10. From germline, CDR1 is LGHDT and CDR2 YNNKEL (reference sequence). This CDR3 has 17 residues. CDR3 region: CASSQDTRTGRIYEQYF. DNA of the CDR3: TGTGCCAGCAGCCAAGATACGAGGACAGGGCGAATCTACGAGCAGTACTTC.

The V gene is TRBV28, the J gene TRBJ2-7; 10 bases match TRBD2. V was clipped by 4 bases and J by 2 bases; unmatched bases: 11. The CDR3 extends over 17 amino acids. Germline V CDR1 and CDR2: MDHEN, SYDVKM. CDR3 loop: CASSSTILAGEAYEQYF. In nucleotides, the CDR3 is TGTGCCAGCAGTTCCACCATTCTAGCGGGAGAAGCCTACGAGCAGTACTTC.

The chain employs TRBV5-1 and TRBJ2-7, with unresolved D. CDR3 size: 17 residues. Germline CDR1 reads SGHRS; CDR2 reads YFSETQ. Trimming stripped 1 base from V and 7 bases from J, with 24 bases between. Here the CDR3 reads CASSLRARGSTPLEQYF. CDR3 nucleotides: TGCGCCAGCAGCTTGAGAGCTCGCGGCTCGACCCCCCTGGAGCAGTACTTC.

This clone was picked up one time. As DNA, the CDR3 is TGTGCCTGGATAAGAAGGGGTCGATATAATTCACCCCTCCACTTT. This gives the protein CAWIRRGRYNSPLHF. The J gene is TRBJ1-6, the V gene TRBV30, with D possibly TRBD1 on 5 matching bases. With 4 bases removed from V and 4 bases from J, the gap between germline ends came to 14 bases. Germline CDR1 is GTSNPN and CDR2 is SVGIG (reference sequence). The CDR3 consists of 15 residues.

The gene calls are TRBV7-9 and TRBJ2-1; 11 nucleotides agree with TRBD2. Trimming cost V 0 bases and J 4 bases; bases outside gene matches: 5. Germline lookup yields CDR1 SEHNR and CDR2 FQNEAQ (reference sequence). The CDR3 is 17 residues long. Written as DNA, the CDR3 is TGTGCCAGCAGCTTAGCACCCCTAGCGGGGGGATACAATGAGCAGTTCTTC. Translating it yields CASSLAPLAGGYNEQFF.

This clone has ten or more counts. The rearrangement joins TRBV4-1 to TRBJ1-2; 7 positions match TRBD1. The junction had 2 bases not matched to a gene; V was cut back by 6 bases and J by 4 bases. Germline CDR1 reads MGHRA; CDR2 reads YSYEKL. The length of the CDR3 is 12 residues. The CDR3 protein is CASRGQFYGYTF. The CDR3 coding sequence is TGCGCCAGCAGGGGACAGTTCTATGGCTACACCTTC.